The 21 T cell receptor beta chains reported below all come from one sample, sequenced in a study of shared clonotypes between healthy human individuals. Data came from immunoSEQ multiplex PCR; TCRdb stores just in-frame clones and leaves some out. The repertoire holds a few hundred thousand clones, 65% to 70% seen once, with approximately 12% in the top ten. The sequencing sample was made of memory CD4+ T cells sorted from blood. Subset noted: CD45RA-negative fraction. Receptors were obtained from a man in his thirties or forties in good health.

The gene calls are TRBV11-3 and TRBJ2-7; 12 bases map to TRBD1. Per germline, CDR1 SGHNT and CDR2 YENEEA. The CDR3 length is 15 residues. V lost 3 bases, J lost 7 bases, and 7 bases stayed unmatched. The CDR3 reads CASSLGGTGGHEQYF. As DNA, the CDR3 is TGTGCCAGCAGCTTGGGCGGGACAGGGGGCCATGAGCAGTACTTC. The whole variable domain, filled in from reference TRBV11-3 and TRBJ2-7, reads EAGVVQSPRYKIIEKKQPVAFWCNPISGHNTLYWYLQNLGQGPELLIRYENEEAVDDSQLPKDRFSAERLKGVDSTLKIQPAELGDSAVYLCASSLGGTGGHEQYFGPGTRLTVT.

This clone was picked up many times. The chain recombines TRBV29-1 with TRBJ1-1; unclear D gene. Germline values: CDR1 SQVTM, CDR2 ANQGSEA. The CDR3 has 12 residues. Trimming removed 4 bases at V and 3 bases at J, with 9 bases between. CDR3 sequence reads: CSVGFDYTEAFF. CDR3 DNA: TGCAGCGTTGGGTTCGATTACACTGAAGCTTTCTTT.

This chain links TRBV7-3 with TRBJ2-1; 11 bases match TRBD2. This CDR3 is built from 15 residues. Per the germline V gene, CDR1 is SGHTA and CDR2 is FQGTGA. The ends lost 6 bases at V and 2 bases at J; junction bases unmatched: 3. The CDR3 loop is CASSKLAGAYNEQFF. The CDR3, as DNA: TGTGCCAGCAGTAAACTAGCGGGAGCCTACAATGAGCAGTTCTTC.

The V call is TRBV2, the J call TRBJ1-2, with D unclear. The CDR3 has 11 residues. The V gene lost 5 bases and the J gene lost 1 base, with 2 bases spanning the gap. The germline V gene has CDR1 SNHLY and CDR2 FYNNEI. The DNA for the CDR3 is TGTGCCAGCAGTATTAACTATGGCTACACCTTC. Its translation: CASSINYGYTF.

This sequence joins TRBV7-9 and TRBJ2-2; D unclear. From germline, CDR1 is SEHNR and CDR2 FQNEAQ (reference sequence). The CDR3 loop spans 15 amino acids. V gave up 2 bases and J gave up 2 bases, with 9 bases separating them. CDR3 region: CASSLKGENTGELFF. In DNA, the CDR3 is TGTGCCAGCAGCTTAAAGGGTGAAAACACCGGGGAGCTGTTTTTT. Using reference TRBV7-9 and TRBJ2-2 for the parts outside the CDR3, the full variable domain is DTGVSQNPRHKITKRGQNVTFRCDPISEHNRLYWYRQTLGQGPEFLTYFQNEAQLEKSRLLSDRFSAERPKGSFSTLEIQRTEQGDSAMYLCASSLKGENTGELFFGEGSRLTVL.

With regard to this clone: The sample holds other DNA sequences that translate to the same CDR3. This sequence joins TRBV5-1 and TRBJ1-2; D uncertain. V lost 1 base to trimming and J lost 6 bases, with 10 bases between them. The CDR3 is made up of 13 amino acids. Germline loops: CDR1 SGHRS, CDR2 YFSETQ. The CDR3 DNA reads TGCGCCAGCAGCTTGCGTTCCGGGCATGGCTACACCTTC. Translating gives CASSLRSGHGYTF.

This clone was seen a handful of times. The chain carries TRBV28 and TRBJ2-7; D might be TRBD1 or TRBD2, each matching 5 bases. The V gene lost 5 bases and the J gene lost 12 bases, with 26 bases spanning the gap. The CDR3 has 15 amino acids. CDR1 and CDR2 (germline): MDHEN, SYDVKM. CDR3 DNA: TGTGCCAGCAGTCCTTCCGGTTCAGGGCACTATGGGGGGTACTTC. Residues: CASSPSGSGHYGGYF.

CDR3 protein: CASTWGTGGTYEQYF. The CDR3 DNA follows: TGCGCCAGCACCTGGGGGACAGGGGGGACCTACGAGCAGTACTTC. The J gene is TRBJ2-7, the V gene TRBV5-1, with TRBD1 matching 11 bases. Germline V gives CDR1 SGHRS, CDR2 YFSETQ. The CDR3 totals 15 residues. The ends lost 6 bases at V and 2 bases at J; junction bases unmatched: 7.

Comment on this clone: Other DNA sequences of this sample code for an identical CDR3. The chain couples TRBV28 to TRBJ2-7; 8 bases line up with TRBD1. CDR1 is MDHEN, CDR2 SYDVKM, per germline. This CDR3 region has 13 residues. J was trimmed by 3 bases and V by 5 bases; bases with no gene match: 3. In DNA form, the CDR3 reads TGTGCCAGCAGTAGCACAGGGGGCTACGAGCAGTACTTC. This gives the protein CASSSTGGYEQYF.

The chain joins TRBV9 to TRBJ2-7; 8 nucleotides line up with TRBD2. CDR1 is SGDLS and CDR2 is YYNGEE in the germline V gene. Trimming cost V 2 bases and J 3 bases; bases outside gene matches: 4. This CDR3 has 14 residues. DNA for the CDR3: TGTGCCAGCAGCGTGAGCGGGAGTTTCTACGAGCAGTACTTC. It translates to CASSVSGSFYEQYF.

CDR3 residues: CASSELSGPYNEQFF. CDR3 sequence (DNA): TGTGCCAGCAGTGAATTAAGCGGCCCCTACAATGAGCAGTTCTTC. The chain joins TRBV25-1 to TRBJ2-1; perhaps TRBD2 as D (5 bases). CDR3 length: 15 amino acids. V was pared by 1 base and J by 2 bases, with 9 bases between. The germline gives CDR1 MGHDK, CDR2 SYGVNS.

The V gene is TRBV11-2, the J gene TRBJ2-3, with TRBD1 matching 7 bases. From germline, CDR1 is SGHAT and CDR2 FQNNGV. V was clipped by 3 bases and J by 1 base; unmatched bases: 7. The CDR3 contains 16 residues. The CDR3 sequence is CASSLRIGQGTDTQYF. The CDR3 region has the DNA TGTGCCAGCAGCTTGAGGATTGGACAGGGCACAGATACGCAGTATTTT.

V gene TRBV9 combines with J gene TRBJ2-3; 8 nucleotides line up with TRBD2. There are 13 residues in the CDR3. V shed 4 bases, J shed 11 bases, and the junction held 9 bases outside the gene matches. The germline V gene has CDR1 SGDLS and CDR2 YYNGEE. The CDR3 loop reads CASSFRTSGEQYF. The CDR3 DNA follows: TGTGCCAGCAGCTTTCGAACTAGCGGAGAGCAGTATTTT.

This clone was seen once. V usage is TRBV5-4 and J usage is TRBJ2-5; the D gene is possibly TRBD1 (5 bases). The CDR3 is made up of 14 amino acids. Per germline, CDR1 SGHNT and CDR2 YYREEE (reference sequence). The germline V and J ends were trimmed by 4 bases and 2 bases, with 12 bases remaining between them. DNA for the CDR3: TGTGCCAGCAGCCACGGACAAAAACAAGAGACCCAGTACTTC. This sequence encodes CASSHGQKQETQYF. The whole variable domain, filled in from reference TRBV5-4 and TRBJ2-5, reads ETGVTQSPTHLIKTRGQQVTLRCSSQSGHNTVSWYQQALGQGPQFIFQYYREEENGRGNFPPRFSGLQFPNYSSELNVNALELDDSALYLCASSHGQKQETQYFGPGTRLLVL.

This rearrangement joins TRBV6-5 to TRBJ2-7, with D perhaps matching TRBD1 (5 bases). Germline V gene sequence: CDR1 MNHEY, CDR2 SVGAGI. Trimming removed 6 bases at V and 7 bases at J, with 19 bases between. This CDR3 contains 14 residues. The CDR3, as DNA: TGTGCCAGCAGGCAGGGTTTTAGTACTTTTGAGCAGTACTTC. Amino acids: CASRQGFSTFEQYF.

V and J are TRBV7-9 and TRBJ1-2; 8 positions match TRBD1. The CDR3 is made up of 15 amino acids. J gave up 5 bases and V 1 base, and 6 bases lay outside the gene matches. Germline V CDR1 and CDR2: SEHNR, FQNEAQ (reference sequence). DNA of the CDR3: TGTGCCAGCAGCTTAGGGCAGGGGGCTTGGTATGGCTACACCTTC. Translation: CASSLGQGAWYGYTF.

The rearrangement uses TRBV5-1 and TRBJ2-2; maybe TRBD2 (6 bases). CDR3 length equals 14 residues. Germline-derived CDR1 and CDR2 are SGHRS and YFSETQ. V was pared by 2 bases and J by 6 bases, with 11 bases between. Here the CDR3 reads CASSFWGGAGELFF. CDR3 bases: TGCGCCAGCAGCTTTTGGGGAGGTGCCGGGGAGCTGTTTTTT.

The J gene is TRBJ2-6, the V gene TRBV6-5, with D hard to call. With 0 bases removed from V and 2 bases from J, the gap between germline ends came to 8 bases. The CDR3 covers 16 residues. CDR1 is MNHEY, CDR2 SVGAGI, per germline. The CDR3 DNA follows: TGTGCCAGCAGTTACTCCCGATCTACTGGGGCCAACGTCCTGACTTTC. Residues: CASSYSRSTGANVLTF.

This chain uses TRBV6-1 with TRBJ2-3, with no clear D. This CDR3 comprises 13 residues. Between the trimmed V and J ends, which lost 2 bases and 4 bases, there was a span of 7 bases. Germline loops: CDR1 MNHNS, CDR2 SASEGT. The CDR3 protein is CASSETFADTQYF. The CDR3 DNA sequence: TGTGCCAGCAGTGAAACATTTGCAGATACGCAGTATTTT.

The V and J genes are TRBV7-2 and TRBJ2-7; no clear D. This CDR3 comprises 15 residues. Germline CDR1 SGHTA, CDR2 FQGNSA. V dropped 1 base and J dropped 5 bases, with 15 bases sitting between them. CDR3 region: CASSLVLPGPHEQYF. DNA for the CDR3: TGTGCCAGCAGCTTAGTACTGCCTGGGCCCCACGAGCAGTACTTC.

About this clone: Other DNA sequences in this sample translate to the same CDR3. V and J are TRBV6-5 and TRBJ1-5, with 7 nucleotides matching TRBD1. In germline, CDR1 is MNHEY, CDR2 SVGAGI. This CDR3 has 14 residues. Trimming cost V 5 bases and J 3 bases; bases outside gene matches: 4. CDR3 bases: TGTGCCAGCAGTCCTACAGGGGCCAATCAGCCCCAGCATTTT. Protein: CASSPTGANQPQHF.